Below are 18 T cell receptor beta chains sequenced from a single sample in a study of T cell clonotyping in hematopoietic cell transplantation (dated by TCRdb to the early 2020s). Receptor libraries were prepared by the immunoSEQ multiplex PCR assay. In its TCRdb copy, this immuneACCESS table keeps in-frame sequences only and misses some clones. Where compared with another copy, unresolved V genes explain less than half of these, and the others have no known cause. Recorded for this sample are 15,000 or so clones; 90% of them occurred a single time. The top ten clones comprise approximately 2.6% of the sample. Sequenced sample: peripheral blood mononuclear cells. All receptors come from a man aged 50 or older in good health. Some clones in this sample may be carry-over from other donors' samples.

The V and J genes are TRBV7-2 and TRBJ1-2; D remains ambiguous. Trimming left V 4 bases short and J 2 bases short, with 11 bases between. Germline loops: CDR1 SGHTA, CDR2 FQGNSA. The CDR3 runs to 14 residues. The CDR3 sequence: CASSSQTRNYGYTF. In DNA, the CDR3 is TGTGCCAGCAGCTCCCAGACACGGAACTATGGCTACACCTTC.

This sequence joins TRBV30 and TRBJ1-5; no clear D gene. Trimming pared 2 bases from V and 5 bases from J, leaving 19 bases between. The CDR3 extends over 16 amino acids. From germline, CDR1 is GTSNPN and CDR2 SVGIG (reference sequence). This CDR3 is CAWSLFGPVEDQPQHF. The CDR3 region has the DNA TGTGCCTGGAGTCTTTTTGGGCCAGTTGAGGATCAGCCCCAGCATTTT.

The V call is TRBV28, the J call TRBJ1-6; a possible D gene is TRBD1 (5 bases). V lost 8 bases and J lost 7, with 9 bases in between. This CDR3 is built from 12 residues. Germline V CDR1 and CDR2: MDHEN, SYDVKM. CDR3 bases: TGTGCCAGCTGGGACGGGAATTCACCCCTCCACTTT. This translates into CASWDGNSPLHF.

The chain couples TRBV6-6 to TRBJ2-7, with 8 nucleotides matching TRBD1. Germline V gene sequence: CDR1 MNHNY, CDR2 SVGAGI (reference sequence). This CDR3 has 14 amino acids. V trimming: 8 bases; J trimming: 0 bases; junction bases outside the gene matches: 6. CDR3 DNA: TGTGCCAGCGTCTCAGGGGGCTCCTCCTACGAGCAGTACTTC. Translated: CASVSGGSSYEQYF.

A note on this clone: Additional DNA sequences in this sample encode the identical CDR3. The V call is TRBV30, the J call TRBJ1-5; D gene uncertain. Trimming took 3 bases from V and 2 from J, leaving 8 bases between them. The germline gives CDR1 GTSNPN, CDR2 SVGIG (reference sequence). This CDR3 is built from 13 residues. CDR3 amino acids: CAWRGPGNQPQHF. The CDR3 bases are TGTGCCTGGAGAGGTCCAGGCAATCAGCCCCAGCATTTT.

The chain carries TRBV28 and TRBJ1-5; no clear D gene. Trimming removed 5 bases from V and 2 bases from J, with 10 bases in between. The CDR3 covers 14 residues. CDR1 is MDHEN and CDR2 is SYDVKM in the germline V gene. CDR3 sequence (DNA): TGTGCCAGCAGTCCCCACGGGGGCAATCAGCCCCAGCATTTT. It specifies CASSPHGGNQPQHF.

The genes are TRBV28 and TRBJ2-4; the match to TRBD1 covers 9 bases. Germline V gene data show CDR1 as MDHEN and CDR2 as SYDVKM. Losses at the gene ends were 4 bases for V and 7 bases for J; bases not matched to a gene: 8. The CDR3 sequence is 15 residues long. The CDR3 region is CASSYPRQGDNIQYF. The DNA for the CDR3 is TGTGCCAGCAGTTACCCACGACAGGGGGATAACATTCAGTACTTC. Full variable domain (rest looked up from reference TRBV28 and TRBJ2-4): DVKVTQSSRYLVKRTGEKVFLECVQDMDHENMFWYRQDPGLGLRLIYFSYDVKMKEKGDIPEGYSVSREKKERFSLILESASTNQTSMYLCASSYPRQGDNIQYFGAGTRLSVL.

V gene TRBV4-2 combines with J gene TRBJ1-2, with D perhaps TRBD1 (5 bases). CDR1 is LGHNA, CDR2 YNFKEQ, per germline. Deletions cut 4 bases from V and 0 bases from J, with 18 bases between. This CDR3 has 17 amino acids. CDR3 loop: CASSPGGLDRANYGYTF. The CDR3 DNA reads TGTGCCAGCAGCCCCGGGGGGTTAGATCGAGCTAACTATGGCTACACCTTC.

This clone was counted a few times. This chain uses TRBV6-5 with TRBJ1-2; D uncertain. The ends were cut back, 10 bases at V and 8 bases at J, with 17 bases in the middle. The CDR3 runs to 12 residues. CDR1 is MNHEY and CDR2 is SVGAGI in the germline V gene. CDR3 DNA sequence: TGTGCCACTGCCTCCGGGTCCCGAGGCTACACCTTC. Translated: CATASGSRGYTF.

The gene calls are TRBV7-2 and TRBJ2-2; a weak D match, TRBD2 (7 bases). The V gene lost 7 bases and the J gene lost 2 bases, with 23 bases spanning the gap. The CDR3 loop spans 18 amino acids. Germline lookup yields CDR1 SGHTA and CDR2 FQGNSA. For the CDR3, the DNA is TGTGCCAGCAATTTGCGGGGGCAGGGGCCTTCAAACACCGGGGAGCTGTTTTTT. It yields the protein CASNLRGQGPSNTGELFF.

CDR3 bases: TGTGCCAGCTCACCAGAGCTCCCGGGGGGCCTGTACTTC. As protein: CASSPELPGGLYF. The V gene is TRBV18, the J gene TRBJ2-5, with D maybe TRBD2 (7 bases). Trimming removed 2 bases from V and 13 bases from J, with 17 bases in between. The CDR3 covers 13 residues. The germline gives CDR1 KGHSH, CDR2 LQKENI.

The chain carries TRBV25-1 and TRBJ2-7; 9 nucleotides match TRBD1. Per the germline V gene, CDR1 is MGHDK and CDR2 is SYGVNS. Trimming at V came to 3 bases and at J to 5 bases, leaving 8 bases not matched to a gene. The CDR3 spans 15 residues. The CDR3: CASSEFGTGSDEQYF. In nucleotides, the CDR3 is TGTGCCAGCAGTGAGTTCGGGACAGGGTCCGACGAGCAGTACTTC.

This chain links TRBV5-6 with TRBJ1-5, with D unclear. Trimming cost V 0 bases and J 0 bases, with 10 bases left between them. Germline CDR1 SGHDT, CDR2 YYEEEE. The CDR3 spans 16 residues. For the CDR3, the DNA is TGTGCCAGCAGCTTGGCCCCGTGGAATAGCAATCAGCCCCAGCATTTT. Its translation is CASSLAPWNSNQPQHF.

The rearrangement joins TRBV14 to TRBJ1-1; D call uncertain. V was cut by 4 bases and J by 4 bases, with 10 bases left in between. This CDR3 region has 13 residues. The V gene's germline CDR1 is SGHDN and CDR2 FVKESK. CDR3 DNA sequence: TGTGCCAGCAGCCTAGTCCGGGGCACTGAAGCTTTCTTT. Translation: CASSLVRGTEAFF.

This chain connects TRBV6-1 to TRBJ1-2; unclear D gene. The V gene's germline CDR1 is MNHNS and CDR2 SASEGT. The CDR3 is 14 residues long. V lost 7 bases and J 1 base, leaving 13 bases between the germline ends. CDR3 coding DNA: TGTGCCAGCACCGCAAACCGGATTAACTATGGCTACACCTTC. It yields the protein CASTANRINYGYTF.

This chain joins TRBV9 and TRBJ2-5; TRBD1 matches 7 bases. The CDR3 is made up of 15 amino acids. With 3 bases clipped from V and 5 bases from J, the junction kept 10 bases outside the gene matches. Germline CDR1 is SGDLS and CDR2 is YYNGEE. CDR3 DNA: TGTGCCAGCAGCGCCGTCCGACAGGGATGGGAGACCCAGTACTTC. Residues: CASSAVRQGWETQYF.

The J gene is TRBJ2-2, the V gene TRBV5-4, with D possibly TRBD2 on 6 matching bases. Germline CDR1 is SGHNT and CDR2 is YYREEE (reference sequence). V shed 7 bases and J shed 8 bases, with 21 bases lying between them. This CDR3 is built from 15 residues. CDR3 sequence: CASALGGATVGELFF. The CDR3 DNA is TGTGCCAGCGCCCTCGGAGGGGCAACAGTGGGGGAGCTGTTTTTT.

This clone was observed a few times. The chain joins TRBV2 to TRBJ1-3; 9 bases align to TRBD1. This CDR3 is 14 amino acids long. The germline V gene has CDR1 SNHLY and CDR2 FYNNEI. Trimming cost V 10 bases and J 1 base; bases outside gene matches: 5. The CDR3 DNA sequence: TGTGCCATCAGACAGGGGGGATCTGGAAACACCATATATTTT. Translated: CAIRQGGSGNTIYF. Supplemented by reference TRBV2 and TRBJ1-3, the full variable domain reads EPEVTQTPSHQVTQMGQEVILRCVPISNHLYFYWYRQILGQKVEFLVSFYNNEISEKSEIFDDQFSVERPDGSNFTLKIRSTKLEDSAMYFCAIRQGGSGNTIYFGEGSWLTVV.